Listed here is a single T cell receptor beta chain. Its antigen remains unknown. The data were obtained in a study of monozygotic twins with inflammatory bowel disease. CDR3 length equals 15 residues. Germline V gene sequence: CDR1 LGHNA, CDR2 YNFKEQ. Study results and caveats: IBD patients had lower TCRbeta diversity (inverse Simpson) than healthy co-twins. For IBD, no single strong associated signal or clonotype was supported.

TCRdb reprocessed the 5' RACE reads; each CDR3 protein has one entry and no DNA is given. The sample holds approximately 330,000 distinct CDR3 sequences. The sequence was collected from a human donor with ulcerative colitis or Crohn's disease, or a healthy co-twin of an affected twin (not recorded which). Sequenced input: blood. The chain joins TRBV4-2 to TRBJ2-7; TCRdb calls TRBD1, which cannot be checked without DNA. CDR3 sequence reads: CASSQGPGQGTEQYF.